One and the same sample provided the 23 T cell receptor beta chains below, sequenced in a study of tumor and adjacent non-tumor tissue in lung cancer. RNA was extracted from bulk tissue without any cell sorting. Distant lung tissue was collected more than 3 cm away from the tumor edge. The library came from three nested PCR rounds adapted from ARM-PCR protocols. TCRdb processed the multiplex PCR reads anew with MiXCR; each CDR3 protein has one entry. Altogether some 95,000 distinct CDR3 sequences are present, less than 85% being singletons, with the ten largest covering around 30%. The source material was distant non-tumor lung tissue. The receptors were sampled from a man in his sixties with small cell lung cancer.

This sequence joins TRBV11-2 and TRBJ2-7; TRBD2 agrees at 8 bases. The germline V gene has CDR1 SGHAT and CDR2 FQNNGV. The CDR3 runs to 15 residues. CDR3 sequence: CSCSLGSGSSYEQYV. The CDR3 DNA sequence: TGTTCCTGCAGCTTAGGCAGCGGGAGCTCCTACGAGCAGTACGTC.

The sample holds many counts of this clonotype. This chain connects TRBV28 to TRBJ1-1; 9 nucleotides line up with TRBD1. Germline CDR1 reads MDHEN; CDR2 reads SYDVKM. J gave up 4 bases and V 6 bases, and 9 bases lay outside the gene matches. The CDR3 consists of 15 residues. CDR3 loop: CASRPTGGQGTEAFF. In nucleotides, the CDR3 is TGTGCCAGCAGACCAACAGGGGGCCAAGGCACTGAAGCTTTCTTT.

Concerning this clonotype: One end of the junction varies from germline; a read error may be responsible. This chain's CDR3 is CASGLGFPAFF. CDR3 in DNA: TGTGCCAGCGGCTTAGGTTTTCCGGCTTTCTTT. This chain connects TRBV11-2 to TRBJ1-1, with D unresolved. Germline loops: CDR1 SGHAT, CDR2 FQNNGV. The CDR3 runs to 11 residues.

Remarks on this clonotype: Germline and junction disagree at one end, which may indicate a read error. The genes are TRBV13 and TRBJ2-1; 9 bases fit TRBD2. This CDR3 is 16 amino acids long. CDR1 and CDR2 from the germline V gene are PRHDT and FYEKMQ (reference sequence). This chain's CDR3 is CVSTPPGAGGLNVQFF. CDR3 in DNA: TGTGTCAGCACCCCACCCGGGGCGGGAGGGCTCAATGTGCAGTTCTTC.

Many counts were recorded for this clonotype. The CDR3 loop is CAIRNPGQVVYGYTF. The CDR3 DNA reads TGTGCCATCAGGAACCCGGGACAGGTTGTCTATGGCTACACCTTC. V gene TRBV10-3 combines with J gene TRBJ1-2, with TRBD1 identical over 8 bases. The CDR3 spans 15 residues. Germline CDR1 reads ENHRY; CDR2 reads SYGVKD. J lost 4 bases, V lost 6 bases, and 10 bases had no gene match.

A note on this clonotype: One junction end disagrees with the germline gene, perhaps due to a read error. V gene TRBV12-3 or TRBV12-4 combines with J gene TRBJ2-1, with 7 nucleotides matching TRBD1. The CDR3 loop spans 14 amino acids. As DNA, the CDR3 is TGTACCAGCAGTTCCGGGACAGTGCACAATGATCAGTTCTTC. Amino acid sequence: CTSSSGTVHNDQFF.

As for this clonotype: In this CDR3 the conserved last residue, phenylalanine or tryptophan, is missing, so a read error is likely. V is TRBV4-1 and J is TRBJ1-5, with TRBD1 as a possible D gene (6 bases). This CDR3 has 15 amino acids. Looked up from germline, CDR1 is MGHRA and CDR2 is YSYEKL. The CDR3 sequence is CASSQEGQGRQRQHL. The CDR3 nucleotides read TGCGCCAGCAGCCAAGAGGGGCAGGGGAGGCAGCGCCAGCATCTT.

For this clonotype: One end of the junction varies from germline; a read error may be responsible. The genes are TRBV11-2 and TRBJ2-3; TRBD2 agrees at 8 bases. CDR3 size: 14 residues. CDR1 is SGHAT, CDR2 FQNNGV, per germline. This CDR3 reads CASRLQAGADTRYF. The CDR3 DNA reads as TGTGCCAGCCGCCTACAAGCGGGAGCAGATACGCGGTATTTT. The whole variable domain, remainder taken from reference TRBV11-2 and TRBJ2-3, is EAGVAQSPRYKIIEKRQSVAFWCNPISGHATLYWYQQILGQGPKLLIQFQNNGVVDDSQLPKDRFSAERLKGVDSTLKIQPAKLEDSAVYLCASRLQAGADTRYFGPGTRLTVL.

Note on this clonotype: This likely comes from a read error, as the CDR3 has no conserved phenylalanine or tryptophan at its end. Because the CDR3's place on the DNA is in doubt, the DNA is left out and the CDR3 is given as listed by TCRdb. The chain employs TRBV11-2 and TRBJ2-1; the DNA was not compared with TRBD2, the D call given in the table. The V gene's germline CDR1 is SGHAT and CDR2 FQNNGV. Both ends counted, the CDR3 spans 14 residues. CDR3 sequence: CACQNRQGDNEEFL.

A note on this clonotype: The germline gene is not matched at one end of the junction; a read error may be the cause. This chain connects TRBV13 to TRBJ1-6; no clear D gene. The CDR3 is 17 residues long. From germline, CDR1 is PRHDT and CDR2 FYEKMQ (reference sequence). The DNA for the CDR3 is TGTACCAGCAGCCAAAACGACGGAAGTTCCTATGATTCACCCCTCCACTTT. Amino acid sequence: CTSSQNDGSSYDSPLHF.

This chain joins TRBV29-1 and TRBJ2-3, with 7 nucleotides matching TRBD2. Germline-derived CDR1 and CDR2 are SQVTM and ANQGSEA. CDR3 length: 16 amino acids. The V segment lost 6 bases and the J segment 2 bases; nucleotides outside the gene matches: 14. The CDR3 protein is CSVAGVADANTDTQYF. CDR3 sequence (DNA): TGCAGCGTCGCGGGGGTAGCGGACGCTAACACAGATACGCAGTATTTT.

Concerning this clonotype itself: One junction end disagrees with the germline gene, perhaps due to a read error. The J gene is TRBJ1-1, the V gene TRBV29-1, with D unresolved. Germline V CDR1 and CDR2: SQVTM, ANQGSEA. This CDR3 spans 13 amino acids. The CDR3: CSVLSSYDTEAFF. The CDR3 bases are TGCAGCGTACTCAGCTCTTATGACACGGAAGCTTTCTTT. The entire variable domain, with the rest obtained from reference TRBV29-1 and TRBJ1-1, is as follows: SAVISQKPSRDICQRGTSLTIQCQVDSQVTMMFWYRQQPGQSLTLIATANQGSEATYESGFVIDKFPISRPNLTFSTLTVSNMSPEDSSIYLCSVLSSYDTEAFFGQGTRLTVV.

To note about this clonotype: A much larger clone differs from this one at a single base, so this may be a read error. The conserved phenylalanine or tryptophan is not found at the CDR3 terminus, so this likely reflects a read error. The chain employs TRBV20-1 and TRBJ2-3, with TRBD2 matching over 8 bases. Germline V gene lookup returns CDR1 DFQATT and CDR2 SNEGSKA (reference sequence). The V gene end was trimmed by 5 bases and the J gene end by 1 base; junction bases not matched to a gene: 5. CDR3 length: 14 residues. CDR3 region: CSALQAGGTDTQYS. For the CDR3, the DNA is TGCAGTGCTCTCCAAGCGGGAGGCACAGATACGCAGTATTCT.

The table lists this clonotype with a count of one. The chain uses TRBV2 and TRBJ2-3; D not resolved. V was shortened by 6 bases and J by 0 bases, with 16 bases between the two germline ends. The germline V gene has CDR1 SNHLY and CDR2 FYNNEI. The CDR3 has 16 amino acids. CDR3 loop: CASRSLIGSSTDTQYF. The CDR3 region has the DNA TGTGCCAGCAGAAGTCTTATCGGATCTAGCACAGATACGCAGTATTTT.

The genes are TRBV12-3 or TRBV12-4 and TRBJ2-1, with D perhaps TRBD2 (5 bases). The CDR3 extends over 15 amino acids. Trimming took 6 bases from V and 7 from J, leaving 19 bases between them. The CDR3 protein is CASSPVSALSNEQFF. CDR3 sequence (DNA): TGTGCCAGCAGCCCCGTTAGCGCTCTCAGTAATGAGCAGTTCTTC.

For this clonotype: A much larger clone is a single base away; this may be a read error. The rearrangement links TRBV24-1 to TRBJ1-5; D unclear. Germline V gene sequence: CDR1 KGHDR, CDR2 SFDVKD. Trimming shortened V by 4 bases and J by 4 bases, and 7 bases separated the two germline ends. This CDR3 spans 13 amino acids. CDR3 amino acids: CATSDDVNQPQHF. CDR3 DNA sequence: TGTGCCACCAGTGACGACGTTAATCAGCCCCAGCATTTT.

The chain links TRBV6-1 to TRBJ2-1; D remains unclear. The length of the CDR3 is 14 residues. Germline values: CDR1 MNHNS, CDR2 SASEGT. Trimming cost V 7 bases and J 7 bases, with 17 bases left between them. The CDR3 here is CASIFTKSRNEQFF. As DNA, the CDR3 is TGTGCCAGCATCTTTACCAAGAGTAGGAATGAGCAGTTCTTC.

Of note for this clonotype: Relative to the germline gene, one junction end is altered; a read error may explain this. V gene TRBV6-5 combines with J gene TRBJ2-3, with D maybe TRBD2 (7 bases). The CDR3 length is 15 residues. Germline V gene sequence: CDR1 MNHEY, CDR2 SVGAGI. The CDR3 sequence is CTSRRGTTDTDTRYF. In nucleotides, the CDR3 is TGTACCAGCAGGAGGGGGACTACTGACACAGATACGCGGTATTTT.

For this clonotype: This clone may be a read error of a much larger clone one base away. The V gene is TRBV6-4, the J gene TRBJ2-1; 8 bases are shared with TRBD1. The CDR3 sequence is 14 residues long. Germline values: CDR1 MRHNA, CDR2 SNTAGT. Losses at the gene ends were 3 bases for V and 6 bases for J; bases not matched to a gene: 4. CDR3 residues: CASSEGQESNEQFF. CDR3 bases: TGTGCCAGCAGTGAGGGACAGGAGAGCAATGAGCAGTTCTTC.

With respect to this clonotype: At one end, the junction sequence differs from germline, possibly due to a read error. In DNA form, the CDR3 reads TGCGCCAGCAGCCAAGATTCGGGGAGCAATCAGCCCCAATATTTT. Protein sequence: CASSQDSGSNQPQYF. The chain has TRBV4-1 and TRBJ1-5; D uncertain. Germline V gene data show CDR1 as MGHRA and CDR2 as YSYEKL. This CDR3 spans 15 amino acids.

This chain joins TRBV11-1 and TRBJ2-5; no clear D gene. This CDR3 contains 18 residues. Per the germline V gene, CDR1 is SGHAT and CDR2 is FQDESV (reference sequence). The V end lost 2 bases, the J end lost 2 bases, and 21 bases lay between the germline ends. The DNA of the CDR3 is TGTGCCAGCAGCTTAATAGGATCCCCAATAGGATTTCAAGAGACCCAGTACTTC. It translates to CASSLIGSPIGFQETQYF.

Regarding this clonotype: A much larger clone lies one base from this, so it may be a read error. V is TRBV30 and J is TRBJ2-2; D is undetermined. The CDR3 covers 13 residues. The germline gives CDR1 GTSNPN, CDR2 SVGIG (reference sequence). The DNA for the CDR3 is TGTGCCGGACGTGACCCGAACTCCGGGGAGCTGTTTTTT. This encodes CAGRDPNSGELFF.

The chain couples TRBV20-1 to TRBJ2-1; D gene ambiguous. Germline loops: CDR1 DFQATT, CDR2 SNEGSKA (reference sequence). The CDR3 runs to 13 residues. Trimming took off 3 bases at V and 6 bases at J, with 12 bases between the two ends. The CDR3 bases are TGCAGTGCTAGTAAAGCAAGAACCAATGAGCAGTTCTTC. Translating it yields CSASKARTNEQFF.